These 14 T cell receptor beta chains share one sample of origin, sequenced in a study of early T cells in non-severe SARS-CoV-2 infection. TCRdb reanalysed the 5' RACE reads using MiXCR and keeps one entry per CDR3 protein. This table has more than 55,000 distinct CDR3 sequences, 4.5% to 7.5% appearing once. This sample comprised whole blood, obtained at baseline. Receptors were obtained from an adult who was a healthcare worker with PCR-confirmed SARS-CoV-2 infection or an uninfected control (not recorded which).

This clonotype was seen repeatedly, ten times or more. The rearrangement uses TRBV12-3 or TRBV12-4 and TRBJ1-2; no definite D call. V lost 5 bases and J lost 9, with 13 bases in between. CDR3 length: 12 residues. The CDR3 DNA follows: TGTGCCAGCAGTCCGTCCCTGAAGCGCTACACCTTC. Residues: CASSPSLKRYTF.

The chain employs TRBV6-2 or TRBV6-3 and TRBJ2-1; D possibly corresponds to TRBD2 (6 bases). V was cut by 3 bases and J by 1 base, with 13 bases left in between. Germline CDR1 MNHEY, CDR2 SVGEGT. The CDR3 covers 16 residues. CDR3 residues: CASSYSRGRSYNEQFF. The CDR3 DNA sequence: TGTGCCAGCAGTTATAGTCGGGGGAGGTCCTACAATGAGCAGTTCTTC.

This clonotype occurred a few times. The rearrangement uses TRBV11-1 and TRBJ2-7; 11 nucleotides match TRBD2. The CDR3 is made up of 18 amino acids. Germline V gene lookup returns CDR1 SGHAT and CDR2 FQDESV (reference sequence). The ends lost 4 bases at V and 1 base at J; junction bases unmatched: 12. The DNA of the CDR3 is TGTGCCAGCAGCTCTAGCGGGAGGCCCTACGAACCTTCCTACGAGCAGTACTTC. Its protein is CASSSSGRPYEPSYEQYF.

This clonotype was picked up many times. The chain uses TRBV11-3 and TRBJ1-1; D remains unclear. The length of the CDR3 is 14 residues. Trimming cost V 0 bases and J 5 bases, with 10 bases left between them. Germline assignment: CDR1 SGHNT and CDR2 YENEEA. CDR3 protein: CASSLDLEETEAFF. Here the CDR3 DNA reads TGTGCCAGCAGCTTAGATCTGGAAGAAACTGAAGCTTTCTTT.

This clonotype was counted ten times or more. This chain joins TRBV5-8 and TRBJ2-5, with 10 bases that match TRBD1. V was clipped by 5 bases and J by 5 bases; unmatched bases: 9. This CDR3 contains 15 residues. Per the germline V gene, CDR1 is SGHTS and CDR2 is YDEGEE. CDR3 DNA: TGTGCCAGCAGAGCGGGACAGGGGTGGGAGGAGACCCAGTACTTC. Its protein is CASRAGQGWEETQYF.

V gene TRBV25-1 combines with J gene TRBJ2-1, with 7 positions matching TRBD2. The junction had 10 bases not matched to a gene; V was cut back by 6 bases and J by 5 bases. The CDR3 is 15 residues long. Germline CDR1 is MGHDK and CDR2 is SYGVNS. DNA for the CDR3: TGTGCCAGCAGAGCCAGCGGGATCCCCCACAATGAGCAGTTCTTC. Amino acid sequence: CASRASGIPHNEQFF. The entire variable domain, with the rest obtained from reference TRBV25-1 and TRBJ2-1, is as follows: EADIYQTPRYLVIGTGKKITLECSQTMGHDKMYWYQQDPGMELHLIHYSYGVNSTEKGDLSSESTVSRIRTEHFPLTLESARPSHTSQYLCASRASGIPHNEQFFGPGTRLTVL.

This clonotype has at least ten counts. CDR3 protein: CSARDMTVSGNTIYF. The CDR3 coding sequence is TGCAGTGCTAGGGATATGACAGTGTCTGGAAACACCATATATTTT. The gene calls are TRBV20-1 and TRBJ1-3, with D possibly matching TRBD1 (5 bases). This CDR3 is built from 15 residues. V lost 3 bases to trimming and J lost 1 base, with 13 bases between them. In germline, CDR1 is DFQATT, CDR2 SNEGSKA (reference sequence).

As concerns this clonotype: A much larger clone lies a single base off, so this may be a read error. The conserved phenylalanine or tryptophan is not found at the CDR3 terminus, so this likely reflects a read error. The CDR3 DNA reads TGTACCAGCAGTACGAGCGGGGTCTATTACGAGCAGTACTTG. This codes for CTSSTSGVYYEQYL. The chain is built from TRBV27 and TRBJ2-7, with 7 bases aligning to TRBD2. The CDR3 has 14 amino acids. Germline CDR1 and CDR2: MNHEY and SMNVEV (reference sequence).

This clonotype occurred many times. The chain links TRBV11-2 to TRBJ1-6, with a tentative D call TRBD1 (5 bases). The CDR3 contains 16 residues. Looked up from germline, CDR1 is SGHAT and CDR2 is FQNNGV. V was trimmed by 5 bases and J by 9 bases, leaving 20 bases between them. DNA of the CDR3: TGTGCCAGCAGCCTGGGACCGAAACCCCTTATTTCACCCCTCCACTTT. Encoded protein: CASSLGPKPLISPLHF.

At least ten counts were recorded for this clonotype. V gene TRBV18 combines with J gene TRBJ2-1, with TRBD1 matching 7 bases. Germline V lookup: CDR1 KGHSH, CDR2 LQKENI. This CDR3 has 13 amino acids. Trimming removed 5 bases from V and 12 bases from J; junction bases left unmatched: 10. Here the CDR3 reads CASSVTGVGVQFF. Written as DNA, the CDR3 is TGTGCCAGCTCAGTCACAGGGGTCGGGGTGCAGTTCTTC.

This clonotype was seen ten or more times. The chain has TRBV28 and TRBJ2-3; 16 nucleotides agree with TRBD2. CDR3 length: 18 residues. The J segment lost 5 bases and the V segment lost 2 bases, leaving 7 bases of the junction unmatched. Germline V CDR1 and CDR2: MDHEN, SYDVKM. CDR3 sequence reads: CASSLPGTSGRAVDTQYF. Here the CDR3 DNA reads TGTGCCAGCAGTTTACCCGGGACTAGCGGGAGGGCCGTAGATACGCAGTATTTT.

This clonotype was found many times. The chain is built from TRBV9 and TRBJ2-3; D possibly uses TRBD1 or TRBD2 (5 bases each). CDR3 length equals 16 residues. V was clipped by 6 bases and J by 1 base, with 18 bases between them. The germline gives CDR1 SGDLS, CDR2 YYNGEE. This CDR3 reads CASTPSWGSGTDTQYF. The CDR3 nucleotides read TGTGCCAGCACCCCCTCTTGGGGGAGTGGCACAGATACGCAGTATTTT. Based on the CDR3 plus reference TRBV9 and TRBJ2-3, the full variable domain is DSGVTQTPKHLITATGQRVTLRCSPRSGDLSVYWYQQSLDQGLQFLIQYYNGEERAKGNILERFSAQQFPDLHSELNLSSLELGDSALYFCASTPSWGSGTDTQYFGPGTRLTVL.

This clonotype came up many times. The chain links TRBV12-3 or TRBV12-4 to TRBJ1-3; D is perhaps TRBD1 (5 bases). The CDR3 consists of 13 residues. V dropped 6 bases and J dropped 4 bases, with 10 bases sitting between them. CDR3 DNA sequence: TGTGCCAGCAGCTCAGGGTCGGGAAACACCATATATTTT. Encoded protein: CASSSGSGNTIYF.

This clonotype appeared many times. Written as DNA, the CDR3 is TGTGCCAGTGCGGAGGGTAACAATGAGCAGTTCTTC. Its protein is CASAEGNNEQFF. The chain uses TRBV19 and TRBJ2-1; possibly TRBD2 for D (6 bases). Germline-derived CDR1 and CDR2 are LNHDA and SQIVND (reference sequence). The V end was cut by 8 bases, the J end by 5 bases, with 10 bases between. CDR3 length: 12 amino acids.